This T cell receptor (beta chain) appears in the sequencing data of a study of T cells in Graves' hyperthyroidism and ophthalmopathy. Overall study context: Peripheral blood draws took place at initial diagnosis, ahead of any treatment.

Amplification of TCR beta CDR3 regions used RNA as the template. Researchers ran a first-round RT-PCR on the TCR CDR3 using the HTBI primer set. TCRdb re-derived calls from the multiplex PCR reads in MiXCR, one entry per CDR3 protein. In the table there are about 200,000 distinct CDR3 sequences, approximately 20% of which are singletons. Criteria for exclusion of patients were uncontrolled infection, other autoimmune disease, pregnancy or lactation. More than 9.5 ml fresh peripheral blood yielded the PBMCs. Notes on the study in general: The model foresaw ophthalmopathy a median roughly 6 months prior to onset.

This clonotype showed up many times. The antigen is not known. V shed 5 bases, J shed 4 bases, and the junction held 8 bases outside the gene matches. The CDR3 loop spans 15 amino acids. The germline V gene encodes CDR1 SGHTA and CDR2 FQGNSA. The material sequenced was blood. The chain recombines TRBV7-2 with TRBJ1-3, with 7 bases matching TRBD1. The receptor's source is a middle-aged man with Graves' hyperthyroidism. Here the CDR3 reads CASSRRQGGGNTIYF. CDR3 nucleotide sequence: TGTGCCAGCAGCCGAAGACAGGGAGGGGGAAACACCATATATTTT. Together with reference TRBV7-2 and TRBJ1-3, the CDR3 gives the full variable domain: GAGVSQSPSNKVTEKGKDVELRCDPISGHTALYWYRQSLGQGLEFLIYFQGNSAPDKSGLPSDRFSAERTGGSVSTLTIQRTQQEDSAVYLCASSRRQGGGNTIYFGEGSWLTVV.